Listed below are T cell receptor beta chains from one sample, sequenced in a study of vaccination and CD4 T cells after COVID-19. MiXCR, applied by TCRdb to the PCR reads, yields one record per CDR3 protein. The sample holds 25,000 to 30,000 distinct CDR3 sequences; about 54% are singletons and the top ten take more than 5.5%. Here the sequenced sample was CD4+ T cells from blood, taken about 7 months after SARS-CoV-2 vaccination. These receptors came from a human donor who had recovered from COVID-19. Both conserved end residues are part of each CDR3. D genes are given only for firm matches. Clone size appears in some rows only: once, few, many, or a class for an expanded clone.

J gene | D gene | clone size | V gene | CDR3 DNA | CDR3 protein
TRBJ2-7 | . | . | TRBV20-1 | TGCAGTGCTAGGGACCCGTCCTACGAGCAGTACTTC | CSARDPSYEQYF
TRBJ2-1 | TRBD2 | . | TRBV7-9 | TGTGCCAGCAGCTTAGGGACTAGCGGGAGGCCCCCTGAGCAGTTCTTC | CASSLGTSGRPPEQFF
TRBJ1-1 | . | . | TRBV6-7 | TGTGAACAGTTCCCCGGACATAGGAACACTGAAGCTTTCTTT | CEQFPGHRNTEAFF
TRBJ2-3 | TRBD2 | once | TRBV6-1 | TGTGCCAGCACGGGGGAGAGCGGGAGGATCCCAGATACGCAGTATTTT | CASTGESGRIPDTQYF
TRBJ2-1 | TRBD2 | once | TRBV19 | TGTGCCAGTAGTATAGCCGCGGGAGGAACTGACAATGAGCAGTTCTTC | CASSIAAGGTDNEQFF
TRBJ2-7 | . | few | TRBV20-1 | TGCAGTGCTAGAGGATTAGGCTGGTACGAGCAGTACTTC | CSARGLGWYEQYF
TRBJ2-1 | . | few | TRBV27 | TGTGCCAGCAGTTTATCGGTGAAGTGGAGTAGGAATGAGCAGTTCTTC | CASSLSVKWSRNEQFF
TRBJ2-5 | TRBD1 | . | TRBV27 | TGTGCCAGCAGTTCCGGGACAGGGGGGAAATTAGAGACCCAGTACTTC | CASSSGTGGKLETQYF
TRBJ2-2 | . | few | TRBV7-6 | TGTGCCAGCAGCTTGAGTTTAGGGGGTCCCGGGGAGCTGTTTTTT | CASSLSLGGPGELFF
TRBJ2-3 | TRBD2 | few | TRBV15 | TGTGCCACCAGCACGGGACTAGCGGACTCAGATACGCAGTATTTT | CATSTGLADSDTQYF
TRBJ2-1 | . | once | TRBV6-6 | TGTGCCGGCAGGAGGAGGGGCTACAATGAGCAGTTCTTC | CAGRRRGYNEQFF
TRBJ2-7 | TRBD1 | . | TRBV11-3 | TGTGCCAGCAGCTTAGGGACAGGGGACGACTACGAGCAGTACTTC | CASSLGTGDDYEQYF
TRBJ1-5 | . | . | TRBV28 | TGTGCCAGCAGCTCGGGGCCGGGGGGTCAGCCCCAGCATTTT | CASSSGPGGQPQHF
TRBJ1-2 | TRBD1 | . | TRBV6-2/TRBV6-3 | TGTGCCAGCAGTACAGGGGGCACCTATGGCTACACCTTC | CASSTGGTYGYTF
TRBJ1-2 | . | . | TRBV20-1 | TGCAGTGCTAGCCGGGAGTTGTCAGGGTCCGGCTACACCTTC | CSASRELSGSGYTF
TRBJ2-1 | TRBD2 | . | TRBV6-1 | TGTGCCAGCAGCGTAGCGGGAGGCGTAGGGAGCTCCTACAATGAGCAGTTCTTC | CASSVAGGVGSSYNEQFF
TRBJ2-1 | . | . | TRBV19 | TGTGCCAGTAGTATAGGGACTTACAATGAGCAGTTCTTC | CASSIGTYNEQFF
TRBJ2-3 | . | . | TRBV19 | TGTGCCAGTAGTACTTCTCCGGCGGCAGGTAGCACAGATACGCAGTATTTT | CASSTSPAAGSTDTQYF
TRBJ2-5 | . | . | TRBV7-9 | TGTGCCAGCAGCTTCTCAGGGTCCTCGGAGACCCAGTACTTC | CASSFSGSSETQYF